A selection of T cell receptor beta chains follows, all from one sample in a study of shared clonotypes between healthy human individuals. TCRdb keeps only in-frame clones here, not all; method: immunoSEQ multiplex PCR. This table holds fewer than 1 million clones, around 96% found once. Sequencing used naive CD8+ T cells sorted from blood. Every receptor here comes from a man younger than 40 in good health. Both conserved end residues are part of each CDR3. Fields, in order: J gene, D gene, V gene, clone size, CDR3 DNA, CDR3 protein. A D gene is named only where the DNA matches it firmly. Clone sizes are given selectively: once, few, many, or a class where the clone is expanded.

TRBJ2-5 | - | TRBV7-9 | - | TGTGCCAGCAGCCCGACGGCGTCGCGAGAGACCCAGTACTTC | CASSPTASRETQYF
TRBJ1-1 | - | TRBV7-2 | - | TGTGCCAGCAGCCCAACCACCAACTTGAACACTGAAGCTTTCTTT | CASSPTTNLNTEAFF
TRBJ2-2 | - | TRBV27 | - | TGTGCCAGCAGTTACGGGGGCGCGGCCGGGGAGCTGTTTTTT | CASSYGGAAGELFF
TRBJ1-5 | - | TRBV25-1 | - | TGTGCCAGCAGTGAATTGTGTAGTAGCGGTACTCTGGGGCCCCAGCATTTT | CASSELCSSGTLGPQHF
TRBJ1-1 | - | TRBV28 | - | TGTGCCAGCAGTTTCGGGGGAACTGAAGCTTTCTTT | CASSFGGTEAFF
TRBJ2-5 | - | TRBV6-5 | once | TGTGCCAGCAGTCCCACTCGGGGGCGCCGAGAGACCCAGTACTTC | CASSPTRGRRETQYF
TRBJ1-2 | - | TRBV9 | - | TGTACCAGCACCGACGCCCGTTACTATGGCTACACCTTC | CTSTDARYYGYTF
TRBJ1-1 | - | TRBV7-2 | - | TGTGCCAGCAGCCCACGGACAGAGAACACTGAAGCTTTCTTT | CASSPRTENTEAFF
TRBJ2-7 | - | TRBV7-9 | - | TGTGCCAGCAGTCCTGCGGGAAGGCCTTACGAGCAGTACTTC | CASSPAGRPYEQYF
TRBJ2-5 | TRBD2 | TRBV6-5 | - | TGTGCCAGCAGTATGTCCCTAGCGGAACAAGAGACCCAGTACTTC | CASSMSLAEQETQYF
TRBJ2-7 | - | TRBV6-1 | - | TGTGCCAGCAGAATTTATGTAACAGAGCAGTACTTC | CASRIYVTEQYF
TRBJ2-7 | - | TRBV27 | - | TGTGCCAGCAGTCCCGGGCTCCACGAGCAGTACTTC | CASSPGLHEQYF
TRBJ2-2 | - | TRBV7-9 | once | TGTGCCAGCAGCTTAGAGACCGGGGAGCTGTTTTTT | CASSLETGELFF
TRBJ2-3 | TRBD2 | TRBV11-2 | - | TGTGCCAGCAGCTTTAGACTAGCGGGAAGCACAGATACGCAGTATTTT | CASSFRLAGSTDTQYF
TRBJ2-7 | - | TRBV28 | - | TGTGCCAGCAGTTTCTTGAGTGGTCTCTACGAGCAGTACTTC | CASSFLSGLYEQYF
TRBJ2-3 | - | TRBV9 | once | TGTGCCAGCAGCGAGAGGGGGACGGCAGATACGCAGTATTTT | CASSERGTADTQYF
TRBJ2-3 | TRBD2 | TRBV5-3 | - | TGTGCCAGTCGGACTAGCAGACCCACAGATACGCAGTATTTT | CASRTSRPTDTQYF
TRBJ1-1 | - | TRBV18 | - | TGTGCCAGCTCACCAGTTGGGGGGCGGGGGACTGAAGCTTTCTTT | CASSPVGGRGTEAFF
TRBJ1-3 | - | TRBV2 | - | TGTGCCAGCAGTGACCCCATCATGTACTCTGGAAACACCATATATTTT | CASSDPIMYSGNTIYF
TRBJ2-7 | - | TRBV19 | - | TGTGCCAGTAGTACCGCCGGGACGGGATCCTACGAGCAGTACTTC | CASSTAGTGSYEQYF
TRBJ1-4 | - | TRBV7-9 | - | TGTGCCAGCAGCCAGACAGCAAATAATGAAAAACTGTTTTTT | CASSQTANNEKLFF
TRBJ1-4 | - | TRBV10-2 | - | TGCGCCAGCAGTGAGTCGATCGCAACTAATGAAAAACTGTTTTTT | CASSESIATNEKLFF
TRBJ1-5 | - | TRBV23-1 | few | TGCGCCAGCAGTCTACATTATAGCAATCAGCCCCAGCATTTT | CASSLHYSNQPQHF
TRBJ2-1 | - | TRBV27 | - | TGTGCCAGCAGTTTATTCAGGGTGCATGAGCAGTTCTTC | CASSLFRVHEQFF
TRBJ2-5 | - | TRBV4-1 | - | TGCGCCAGCAGCCCCCTCCGGGGACAAGAGACCCAGTACTTC | CASSPLRGQETQYF
TRBJ2-7 | - | TRBV5-1 | - | TGCGCCAGCAGCTTAGACGGATACGAGCAGTACTTC | CASSLDGYEQYF
TRBJ1-5 | TRBD1 | TRBV19 | - | TGTGCCAGTACCTTCGGACAGGGGGCCGGAGGGCCCCAGCATTTT | CASTFGQGAGGPQHF
TRBJ2-1 | - | TRBV29-1 | - | TGCAGCGGGACGCCGGGACCCCTCCCGCATGAGCAGTTCTTC | CSGTPGPLPHEQFF
TRBJ1-3 | - | TRBV28 | - | TGTGCCACCAGAAGACAGTTTTCCTCTGGAAACACCATATATTTT | CATRRQFSSGNTIYF
TRBJ1-1 | - | TRBV4-3 | - | TGCGCCAGCAGCCAAGTTAGCAACAGGGTTGAAGCTTTCTTT | CASSQVSNRVEAFF
TRBJ2-1 | TRBD2 | TRBV27 | - | TGTGCCAGCAGTTTAAGTCTAGCGGGAGGCAATGAGCAGTTCTTC | CASSLSLAGGNEQFF
TRBJ2-2 | TRBD2 | TRBV19 | - | TGTGCCAGTAGAAGAAAGGGACTAGCGGGAGGGGAATACACCGGGGAGCTGTTTTTT | CASRRKGLAGGEYTGELFF
TRBJ2-3 | - | TRBV25-1 | - | TGTGCCAGCAGTGAATATATCATCTCGGAGCCTACAGATACGCAGTATTTT | CASSEYIISEPTDTQYF
TRBJ1-1 | - | TRBV2 | - | TGTGCCACCAGGAACCGGGACGCGAAACAGGCCCGGGGGATCACTGAAGCTTTCTTT | CATRNRDAKQARGITEAFF
TRBJ2-2 | - | TRBV11-2 | - | TGTGCCAGCAGCTTAAACATCATCGACACCGGGGAGCTGTTTTTT | CASSLNIIDTGELFF
TRBJ2-7 | - | TRBV10-1 | - | TGCGCCAGCAGCCCCGACAATACCTACGAGCAGTACTTC | CASSPDNTYEQYF
TRBJ2-3 | TRBD1 | TRBV28 | - | TGTGCCAGCGTTAGGGGGCTCAATCCTCTCACAGATACGCAGTATTTT | CASVRGLNPLTDTQYF
TRBJ2-7 | TRBD1 | TRBV4-1 | - | TGCGCCAGCAGCCAAGGCCCGGGGACAGTGATCTACGAGCAGTACTTC | CASSQGPGTVIYEQYF
TRBJ2-1 | TRBD2 | TRBV9 | - | TGTGCCGCGGGAGACGGGATACGCGAGCAGTTCTTC | CAAGDGIREQFF
TRBJ2-7 | TRBD2 | TRBV27 | - | TGTGCCAGCAGTAAGGGACTAGTCTACGAGCAGTACTTC | CASSKGLVYEQYF
TRBJ2-5 | - | TRBV7-2 | once | TGTGCCAGCAGCTCGATGGAGAGGGTGCAGACCCAGTACTTC | CASSSMERVQTQYF
TRBJ1-1 | TRBD1 | TRBV27 | - | TGTGCCAGCAGACTAAGTGGGACAGGGCGCGCGCGCGACCCGGTCTTT | CASRLSGTGRARDPVF
TRBJ1-1 | - | TRBV2 | - | TGTGCCAGCTTATCCCGGGGGGGGTTCAGAGCTTTCTTT | CASLSRGGFRAFF
TRBJ2-7 | TRBD1 | TRBV7-8 | - | TGTGCCAGCAGCTTAAGGGGGCCTTACGAGCAGTACTTC | CASSLRGPYEQYF
TRBJ2-7 | TRBD2 | TRBV27 | - | TGTGCCAGCAGTTTCCCCCCGACTAGCGGGAGGAGCCTCTACGAGCAGTACTTC | CASSFPPTSGRSLYEQYF
TRBJ2-7 | TRBD1 | TRBV30 | - | TGTGCCTGGAGTTCTGGACAGGGGTTTGGGGAGCAGTACTTC | CAWSSGQGFGEQYF
TRBJ2-7 | - | TRBV28 | - | TGTGCCAGCAGTTTACTGGATACCCTCTACGAGCAGTACTTC | CASSLLDTLYEQYF
TRBJ2-1 | TRBD2 | TRBV9 | - | TGTGCCAGCAGCGTAGGTAGCGGGAGGGCTGATGAGCAGTTCTTC | CASSVGSGRADEQFF
TRBJ2-7 | - | TRBV6-5 | - | TGTGCCAGCAGTCTATCCGGGGCCTTCCACGAGCAGTACTTC | CASSLSGAFHEQYF
TRBJ2-3 | TRBD2 | TRBV7-9 | - | TGTGCCAGCAGCTCACCGGGACTAGCGGATTTAGATACGCAGTATTTT | CASSSPGLADLDTQYF
TRBJ2-7 | TRBD2 | TRBV11-2 | once | TGTGCCAGCAGCTTAGGCGAATCGCGGGAGTGGTCGCTCGAGCAGTACTTC | CASSLGESREWSLEQYF
TRBJ1-1 | - | TRBV20-1 | - | TGCAGTGCTAGGTTAAACACTGAAGCTTTCTTT | CSARLNTEAFF